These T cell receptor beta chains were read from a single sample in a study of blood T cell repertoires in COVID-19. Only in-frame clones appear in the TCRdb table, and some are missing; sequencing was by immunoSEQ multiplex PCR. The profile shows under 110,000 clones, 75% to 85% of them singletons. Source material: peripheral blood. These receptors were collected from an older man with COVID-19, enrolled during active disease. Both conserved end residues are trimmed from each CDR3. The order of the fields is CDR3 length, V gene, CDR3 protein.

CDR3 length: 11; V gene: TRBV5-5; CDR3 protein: ASSDRGRYEQY
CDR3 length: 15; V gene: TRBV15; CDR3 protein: ATSRGRSTLSSYEQY
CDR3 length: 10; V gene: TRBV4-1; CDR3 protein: ASSEASDEQY
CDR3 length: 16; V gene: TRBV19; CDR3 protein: ASSYRDRALLGANVLT
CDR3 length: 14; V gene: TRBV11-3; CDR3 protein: ASSLGSGTSGNEQF
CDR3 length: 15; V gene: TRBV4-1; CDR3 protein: ASSQDFVSSGANVLT
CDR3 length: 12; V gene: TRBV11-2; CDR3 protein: ASSLGPERDTQY
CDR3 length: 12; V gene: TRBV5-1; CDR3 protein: ASSLVQGSEKLF
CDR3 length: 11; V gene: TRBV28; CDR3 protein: ASRPPTIDTQY
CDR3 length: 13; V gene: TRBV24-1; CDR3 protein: ATSDLAGAGETQY
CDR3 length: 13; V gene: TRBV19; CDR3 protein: ASRPTGLGNSPLH
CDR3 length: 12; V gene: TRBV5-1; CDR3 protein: ASSESRPGNTIY
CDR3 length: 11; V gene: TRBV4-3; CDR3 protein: ASSPTYAFTQY
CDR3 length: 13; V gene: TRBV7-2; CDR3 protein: ASSPRQSAGNTIY
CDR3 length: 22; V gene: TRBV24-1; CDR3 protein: ATRGPGQGHLPVPLTYCDNEQF
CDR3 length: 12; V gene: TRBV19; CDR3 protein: ASSSAGDTGELF
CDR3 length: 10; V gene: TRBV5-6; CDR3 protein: ATGVPGYGYT
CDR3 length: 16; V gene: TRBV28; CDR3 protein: ASSLVGRVGVSNQPQH
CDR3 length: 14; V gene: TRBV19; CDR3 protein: ASSLYQNLAKNIQY
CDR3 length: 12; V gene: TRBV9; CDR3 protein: ASSVSTGGYEQY
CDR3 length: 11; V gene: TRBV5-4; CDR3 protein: ASSKGSEGEQY
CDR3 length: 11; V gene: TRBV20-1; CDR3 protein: SASPYDQGGYT
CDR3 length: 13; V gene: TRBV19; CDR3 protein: ASSSHWRGAYEQY
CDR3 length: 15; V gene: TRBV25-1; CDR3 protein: ASRMGGYQSSGNTIY
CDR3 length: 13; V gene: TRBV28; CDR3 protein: ASSEHTGELDEQF
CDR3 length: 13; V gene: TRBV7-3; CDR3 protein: ASSLEGGSGNEQF
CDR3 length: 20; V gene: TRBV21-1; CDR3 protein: ASSKRATWGLEVLLGGRGAF
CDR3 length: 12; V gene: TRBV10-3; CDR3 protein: AISARGQTDGYT
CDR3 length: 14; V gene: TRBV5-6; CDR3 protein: ASSRGLAGGSETQY
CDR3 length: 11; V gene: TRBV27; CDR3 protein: ASSLGRSQPQH
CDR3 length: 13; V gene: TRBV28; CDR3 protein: ASSLRLAGEYEQY
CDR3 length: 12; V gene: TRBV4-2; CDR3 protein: ASSQGQGTYEQY
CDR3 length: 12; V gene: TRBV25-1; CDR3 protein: ASSEKGVLYGYT
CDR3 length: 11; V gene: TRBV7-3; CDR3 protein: ASSSTGNSAQY
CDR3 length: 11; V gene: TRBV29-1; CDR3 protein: SVASGTNSPLH
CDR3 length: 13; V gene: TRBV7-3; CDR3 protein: ASSLLAGDTDTQY
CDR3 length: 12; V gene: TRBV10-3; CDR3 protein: AISERGSTTQQY
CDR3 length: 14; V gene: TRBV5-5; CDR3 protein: ASSLGRTSGRETQY
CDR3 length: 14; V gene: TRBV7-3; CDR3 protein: ASSSRTSPKYNEQF
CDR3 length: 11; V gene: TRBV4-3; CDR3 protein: ASSGDRKAVYT
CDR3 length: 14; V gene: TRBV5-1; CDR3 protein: ASSLLTSGSRDTQY
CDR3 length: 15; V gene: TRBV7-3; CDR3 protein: ASSQTGRLVSGNEQF
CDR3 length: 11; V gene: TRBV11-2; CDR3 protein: ASSWGPTYEQY
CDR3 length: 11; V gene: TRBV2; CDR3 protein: ASSDRGNTEAF
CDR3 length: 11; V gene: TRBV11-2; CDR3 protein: ASSLAGTDTQY
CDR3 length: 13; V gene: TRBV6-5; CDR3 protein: ASSYSDRMNTEAF
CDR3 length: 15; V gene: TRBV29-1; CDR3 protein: SVDGQGNSGRAGEQY
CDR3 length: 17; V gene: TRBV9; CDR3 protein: ASSVSLGRVTSGTDTQY
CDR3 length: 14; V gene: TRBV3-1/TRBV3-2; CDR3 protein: ASSRTGGVSALELF
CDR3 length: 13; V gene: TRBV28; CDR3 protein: ASSKAGQGAREQF
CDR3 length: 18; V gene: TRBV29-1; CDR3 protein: TDRGKDSGRSFLLAYEQY
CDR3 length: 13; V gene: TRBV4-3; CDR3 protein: ASSQDWGRNQPQH
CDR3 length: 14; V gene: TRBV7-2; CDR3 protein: ASSLAGGSGANVLT
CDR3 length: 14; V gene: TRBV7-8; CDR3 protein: ASSLAQGTGSSTIY
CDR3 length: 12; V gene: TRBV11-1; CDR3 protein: ASSLGTGATEAF
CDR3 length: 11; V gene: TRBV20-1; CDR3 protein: SASNFSGNEQF
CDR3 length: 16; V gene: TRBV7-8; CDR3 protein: ASSLDSGLALNTGELF
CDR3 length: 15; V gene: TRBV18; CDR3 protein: ASSPQNRALAKNIQY
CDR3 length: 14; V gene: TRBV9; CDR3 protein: ASSVEGLAYQETQY
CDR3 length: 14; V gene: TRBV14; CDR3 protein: ASSQDSRQGQNIQY